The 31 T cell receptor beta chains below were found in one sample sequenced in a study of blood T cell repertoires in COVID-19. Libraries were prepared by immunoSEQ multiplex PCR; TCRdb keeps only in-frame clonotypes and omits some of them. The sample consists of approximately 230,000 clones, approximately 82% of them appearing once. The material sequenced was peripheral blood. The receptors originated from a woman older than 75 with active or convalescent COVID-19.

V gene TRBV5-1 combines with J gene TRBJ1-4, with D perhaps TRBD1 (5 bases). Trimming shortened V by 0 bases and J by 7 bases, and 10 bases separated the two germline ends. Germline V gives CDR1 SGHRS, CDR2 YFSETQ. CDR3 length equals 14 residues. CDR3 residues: CASSLGPGFEKLFF. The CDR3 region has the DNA TGCGCCAGCAGCTTGGGGCCAGGGTTTGAAAAACTGTTTTTT.

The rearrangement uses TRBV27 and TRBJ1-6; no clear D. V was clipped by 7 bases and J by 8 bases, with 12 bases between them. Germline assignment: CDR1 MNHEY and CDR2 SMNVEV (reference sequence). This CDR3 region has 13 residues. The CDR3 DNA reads TGTGCCAGCACCCCTAGGAGCCATTCACCCCTCCACTTT. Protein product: CASTPRSHSPLHF.

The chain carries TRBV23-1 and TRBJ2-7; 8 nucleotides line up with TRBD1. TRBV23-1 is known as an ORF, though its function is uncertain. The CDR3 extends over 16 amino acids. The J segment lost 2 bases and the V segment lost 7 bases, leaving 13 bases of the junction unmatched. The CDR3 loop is CASNPIIGQGAYEQYF. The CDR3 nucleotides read TGCGCCAGCAATCCAATAATAGGACAGGGAGCCTACGAGCAGTACTTC.

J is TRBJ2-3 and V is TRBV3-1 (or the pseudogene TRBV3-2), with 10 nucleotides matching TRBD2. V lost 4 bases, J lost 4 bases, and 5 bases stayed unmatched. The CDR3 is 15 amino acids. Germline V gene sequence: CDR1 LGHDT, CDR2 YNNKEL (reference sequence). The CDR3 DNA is TGTGCCAGCAGCCGATACGGACTAGCGGCAGATACGCAGTATTTT. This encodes CASSRYGLAADTQYF.

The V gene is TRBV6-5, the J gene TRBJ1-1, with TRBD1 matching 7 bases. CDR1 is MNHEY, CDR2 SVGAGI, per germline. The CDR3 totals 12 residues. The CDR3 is CSTGAVWAEAFF. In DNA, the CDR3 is TGTTCCACAGGGGCAGTTTGGGCTGAAGCTTTCTTT.

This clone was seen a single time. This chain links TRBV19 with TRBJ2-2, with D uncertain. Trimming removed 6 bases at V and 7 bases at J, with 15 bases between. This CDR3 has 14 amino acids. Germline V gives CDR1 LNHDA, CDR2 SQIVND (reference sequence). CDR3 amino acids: CASSLTRNFGELFF. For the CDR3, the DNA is TGTGCCAGTAGCCTAACCCGAAACTTCGGGGAGCTGTTTTTT.

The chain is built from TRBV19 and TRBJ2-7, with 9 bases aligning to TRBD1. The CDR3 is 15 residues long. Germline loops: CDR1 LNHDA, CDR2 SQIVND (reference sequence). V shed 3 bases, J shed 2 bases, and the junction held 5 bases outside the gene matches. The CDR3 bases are TGTGCCAGTAGTATCTTCGGGACAGGGCCCTACGAGCAGTACTTC. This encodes CASSIFGTGPYEQYF.

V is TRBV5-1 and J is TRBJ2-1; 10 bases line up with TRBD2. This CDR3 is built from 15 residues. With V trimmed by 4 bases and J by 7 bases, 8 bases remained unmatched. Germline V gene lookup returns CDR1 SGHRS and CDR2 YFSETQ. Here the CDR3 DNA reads TGCGCCAGCAGCCCAGCAGCGGGGGGGATAAATGAGCAGTTCTTC. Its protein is CASSPAAGGINEQFF.

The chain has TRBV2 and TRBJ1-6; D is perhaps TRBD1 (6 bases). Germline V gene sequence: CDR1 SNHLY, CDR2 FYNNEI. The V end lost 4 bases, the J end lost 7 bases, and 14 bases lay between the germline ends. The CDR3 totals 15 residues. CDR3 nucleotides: TGTGCCAGCAGTGGCATGGGGGCCAGAAATTCACCCCTCCACTTT. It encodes CASSGMGARNSPLHF.

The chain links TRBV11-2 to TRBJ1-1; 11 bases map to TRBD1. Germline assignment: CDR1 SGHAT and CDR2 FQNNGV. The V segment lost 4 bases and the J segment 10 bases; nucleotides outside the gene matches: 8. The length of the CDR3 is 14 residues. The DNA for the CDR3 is TGTGCCAGCAGCTCTTACCGGGACAGGGGGGGAGCTTTCTTT. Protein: CASSSYRDRGGAFF.

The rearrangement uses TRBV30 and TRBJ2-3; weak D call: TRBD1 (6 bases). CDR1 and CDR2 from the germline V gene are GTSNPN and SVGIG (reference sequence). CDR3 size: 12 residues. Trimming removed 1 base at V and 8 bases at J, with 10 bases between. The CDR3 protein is CAWSEQGSTQYF. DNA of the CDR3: TGTGCCTGGAGTGAACAGGGAAGTACGCAGTATTTT.

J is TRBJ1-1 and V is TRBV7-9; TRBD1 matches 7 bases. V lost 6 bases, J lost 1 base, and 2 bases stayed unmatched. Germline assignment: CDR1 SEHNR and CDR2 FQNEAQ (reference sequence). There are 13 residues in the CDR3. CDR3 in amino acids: CASRGQTNTEAFF. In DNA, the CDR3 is TGTGCCAGCAGGGGACAGACGAACACTGAAGCTTTCTTT.

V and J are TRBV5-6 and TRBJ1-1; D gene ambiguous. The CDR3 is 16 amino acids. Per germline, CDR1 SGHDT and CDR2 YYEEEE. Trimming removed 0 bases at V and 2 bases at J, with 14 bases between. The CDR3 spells CASSLAMTRFNTEAFF. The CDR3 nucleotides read TGTGCCAGCAGCTTGGCCATGACACGATTCAACACTGAAGCTTTCTTT.

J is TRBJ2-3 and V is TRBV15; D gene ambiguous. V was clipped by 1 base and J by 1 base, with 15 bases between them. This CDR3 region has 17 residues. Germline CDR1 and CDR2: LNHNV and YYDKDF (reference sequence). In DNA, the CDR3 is TGTGCCACCAGCAGAGCTCCTTTGCCGGGTGGCACAGATACGCAGTATTTT. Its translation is CATSRAPLPGGTDTQYF.

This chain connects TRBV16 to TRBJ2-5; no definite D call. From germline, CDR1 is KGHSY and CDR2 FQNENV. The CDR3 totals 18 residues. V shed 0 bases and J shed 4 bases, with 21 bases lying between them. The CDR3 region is CASSQSIWAKTRRETQYF. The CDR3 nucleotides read TGTGCCAGCAGCCAATCGATTTGGGCAAAGACGAGAAGAGAGACCCAGTACTTC.

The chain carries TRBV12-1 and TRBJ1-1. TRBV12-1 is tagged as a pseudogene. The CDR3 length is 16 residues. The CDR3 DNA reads TGTGCCAGCAGCTCCCAGACCGGTGACTGGAACACTGAAGCTTTCTTT. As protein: CASSSQTGDWNTEAFF.

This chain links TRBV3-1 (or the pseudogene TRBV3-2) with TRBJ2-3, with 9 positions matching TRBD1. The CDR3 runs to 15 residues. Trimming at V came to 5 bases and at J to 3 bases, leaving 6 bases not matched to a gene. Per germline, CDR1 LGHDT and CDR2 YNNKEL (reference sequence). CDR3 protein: CASSWDRARTDTQYF. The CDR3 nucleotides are TGTGCCAGCAGCTGGGACAGGGCCCGAACAGATACGCAGTATTTT.

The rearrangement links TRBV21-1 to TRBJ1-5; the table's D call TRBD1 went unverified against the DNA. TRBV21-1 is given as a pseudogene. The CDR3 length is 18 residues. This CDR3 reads CASSKTTRGQGGLGPQHF. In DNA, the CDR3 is TGTGCCAGCAGCAAAACCACCCGGGGGCAGGGGGGATTGGGGCCCCAGCATTTT.

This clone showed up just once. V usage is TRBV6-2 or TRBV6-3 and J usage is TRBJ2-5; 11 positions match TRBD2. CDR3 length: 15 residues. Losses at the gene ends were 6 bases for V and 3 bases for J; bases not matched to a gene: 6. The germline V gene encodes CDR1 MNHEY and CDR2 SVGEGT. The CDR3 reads CASSRLAGLKETQYF. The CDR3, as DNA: TGTGCCAGCAGCCGACTAGCGGGATTGAAAGAGACCCAGTACTTC.

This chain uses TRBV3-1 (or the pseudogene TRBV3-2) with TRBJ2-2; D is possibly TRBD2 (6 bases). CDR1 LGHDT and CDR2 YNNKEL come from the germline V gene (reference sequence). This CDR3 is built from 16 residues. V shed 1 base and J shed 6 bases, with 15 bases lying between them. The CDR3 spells CASSQVGAGSAGELFF. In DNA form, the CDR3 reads TGTGCCAGCAGCCAAGTTGGGGCGGGGTCTGCCGGGGAGCTGTTTTTT.

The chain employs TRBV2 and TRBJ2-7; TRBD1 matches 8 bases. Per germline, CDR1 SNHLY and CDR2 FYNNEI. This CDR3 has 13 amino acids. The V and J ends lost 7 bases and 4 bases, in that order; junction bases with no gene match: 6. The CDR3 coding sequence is TGTGCCAGCATGACAGGGGCTCTTTACGAGCAGTACTTC. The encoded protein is CASMTGALYEQYF.

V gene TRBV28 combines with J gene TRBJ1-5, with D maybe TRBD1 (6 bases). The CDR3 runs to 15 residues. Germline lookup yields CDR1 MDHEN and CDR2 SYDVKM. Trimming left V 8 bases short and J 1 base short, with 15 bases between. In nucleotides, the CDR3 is TGTGCCAGCTCACAGGGCTTGGGGAGCAATCAGCCCCAGCATTTT. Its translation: CASSQGLGSNQPQHF.

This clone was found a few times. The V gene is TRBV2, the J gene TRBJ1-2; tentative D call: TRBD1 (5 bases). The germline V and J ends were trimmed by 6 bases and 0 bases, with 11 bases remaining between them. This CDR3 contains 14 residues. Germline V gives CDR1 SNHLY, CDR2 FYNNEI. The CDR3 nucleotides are TGTGCCAGCAGGGTGGACAATTCTAACTATGGCTACACCTTC. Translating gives CASRVDNSNYGYTF. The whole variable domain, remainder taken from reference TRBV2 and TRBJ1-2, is EPEVTQTPSHQVTQMGQEVILRCVPISNHLYFYWYRQILGQKVEFLVSFYNNEISEKSEIFDDQFSVERPDGSNFTLKIRSTKLEDSAMYFCASRVDNSNYGYTFGSGTRLTVV.

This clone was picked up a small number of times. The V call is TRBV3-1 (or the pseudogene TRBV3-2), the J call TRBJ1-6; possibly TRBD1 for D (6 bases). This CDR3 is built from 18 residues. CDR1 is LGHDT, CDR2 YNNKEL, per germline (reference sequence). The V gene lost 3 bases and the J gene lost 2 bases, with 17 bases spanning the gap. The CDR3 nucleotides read TGTGCCAGCAGCCACCTTGGGGGGGGCATCGCCTATAATTCACCCCTCCACTTT. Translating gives CASSHLGGGIAYNSPLHF.

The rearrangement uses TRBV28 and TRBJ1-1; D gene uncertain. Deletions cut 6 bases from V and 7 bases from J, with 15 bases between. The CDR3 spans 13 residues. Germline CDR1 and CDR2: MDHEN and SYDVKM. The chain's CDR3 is CASSPNRAREAFF. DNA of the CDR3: TGTGCCAGCAGCCCCAACAGAGCCCGTGAAGCTTTCTTT.

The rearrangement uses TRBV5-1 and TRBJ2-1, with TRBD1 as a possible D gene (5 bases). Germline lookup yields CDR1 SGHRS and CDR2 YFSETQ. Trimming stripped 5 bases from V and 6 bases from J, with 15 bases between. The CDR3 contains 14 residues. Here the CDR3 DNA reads TGCGCCAGCAGGTCGCAGGGCGCCGCCAATGAGCAGTTCTTC. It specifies CASRSQGAANEQFF.

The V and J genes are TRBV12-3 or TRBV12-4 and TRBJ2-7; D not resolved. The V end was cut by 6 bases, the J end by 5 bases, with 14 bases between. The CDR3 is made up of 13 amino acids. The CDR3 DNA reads TGTGCCAGCAGGTCAGGTTCCTGGGACGAGCAGTACTTC. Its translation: CASRSGSWDEQYF.

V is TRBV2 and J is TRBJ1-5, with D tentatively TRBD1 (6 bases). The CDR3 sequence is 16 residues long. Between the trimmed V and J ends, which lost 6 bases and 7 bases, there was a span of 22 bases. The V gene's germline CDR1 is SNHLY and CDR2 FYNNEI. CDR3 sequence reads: CASSRANDRSPQPQHF. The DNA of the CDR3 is TGTGCCAGCAGCAGAGCAAACGACAGGTCGCCCCAGCCCCAGCATTTT.

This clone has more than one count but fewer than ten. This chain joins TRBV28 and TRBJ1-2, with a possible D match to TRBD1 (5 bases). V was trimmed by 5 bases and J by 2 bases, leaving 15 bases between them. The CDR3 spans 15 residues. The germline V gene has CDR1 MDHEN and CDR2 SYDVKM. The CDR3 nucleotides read TGTGCCAGCAGTCCGGGGGGGAGGGAAAACTATGGCTACACCTTC. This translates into CASSPGGRENYGYTF.

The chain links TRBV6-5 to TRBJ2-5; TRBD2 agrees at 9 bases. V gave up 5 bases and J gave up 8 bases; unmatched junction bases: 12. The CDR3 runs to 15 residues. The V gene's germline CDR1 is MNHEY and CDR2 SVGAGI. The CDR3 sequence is CASSLSGGGVRTQYF. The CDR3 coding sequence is TGTGCCAGCAGTCTTTCGGGCGGGGGGGTCCGAACCCAGTACTTC.

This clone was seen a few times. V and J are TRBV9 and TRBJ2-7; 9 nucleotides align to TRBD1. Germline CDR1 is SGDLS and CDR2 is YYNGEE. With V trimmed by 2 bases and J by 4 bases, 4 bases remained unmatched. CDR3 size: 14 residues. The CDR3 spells CASSVGQGRYEQYF. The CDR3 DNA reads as TGTGCCAGCAGCGTGGGACAGGGACGATACGAGCAGTACTTC.